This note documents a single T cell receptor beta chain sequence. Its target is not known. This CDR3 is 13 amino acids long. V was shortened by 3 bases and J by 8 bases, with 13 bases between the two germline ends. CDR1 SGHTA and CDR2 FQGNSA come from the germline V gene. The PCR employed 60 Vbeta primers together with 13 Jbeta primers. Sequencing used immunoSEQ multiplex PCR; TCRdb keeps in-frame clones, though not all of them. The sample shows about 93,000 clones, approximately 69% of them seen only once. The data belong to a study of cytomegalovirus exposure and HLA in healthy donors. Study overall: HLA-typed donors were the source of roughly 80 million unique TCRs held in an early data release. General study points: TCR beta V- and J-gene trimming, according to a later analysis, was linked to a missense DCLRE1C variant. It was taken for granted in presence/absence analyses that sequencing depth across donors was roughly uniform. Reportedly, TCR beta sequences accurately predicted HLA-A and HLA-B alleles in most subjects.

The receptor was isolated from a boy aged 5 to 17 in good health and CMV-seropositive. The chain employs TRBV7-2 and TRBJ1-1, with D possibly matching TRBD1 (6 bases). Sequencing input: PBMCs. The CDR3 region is CASSFERGIEAFF. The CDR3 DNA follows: TGTGCCAGCAGCTTCGAGAGGGGGATAGAAGCTTTCTTT.